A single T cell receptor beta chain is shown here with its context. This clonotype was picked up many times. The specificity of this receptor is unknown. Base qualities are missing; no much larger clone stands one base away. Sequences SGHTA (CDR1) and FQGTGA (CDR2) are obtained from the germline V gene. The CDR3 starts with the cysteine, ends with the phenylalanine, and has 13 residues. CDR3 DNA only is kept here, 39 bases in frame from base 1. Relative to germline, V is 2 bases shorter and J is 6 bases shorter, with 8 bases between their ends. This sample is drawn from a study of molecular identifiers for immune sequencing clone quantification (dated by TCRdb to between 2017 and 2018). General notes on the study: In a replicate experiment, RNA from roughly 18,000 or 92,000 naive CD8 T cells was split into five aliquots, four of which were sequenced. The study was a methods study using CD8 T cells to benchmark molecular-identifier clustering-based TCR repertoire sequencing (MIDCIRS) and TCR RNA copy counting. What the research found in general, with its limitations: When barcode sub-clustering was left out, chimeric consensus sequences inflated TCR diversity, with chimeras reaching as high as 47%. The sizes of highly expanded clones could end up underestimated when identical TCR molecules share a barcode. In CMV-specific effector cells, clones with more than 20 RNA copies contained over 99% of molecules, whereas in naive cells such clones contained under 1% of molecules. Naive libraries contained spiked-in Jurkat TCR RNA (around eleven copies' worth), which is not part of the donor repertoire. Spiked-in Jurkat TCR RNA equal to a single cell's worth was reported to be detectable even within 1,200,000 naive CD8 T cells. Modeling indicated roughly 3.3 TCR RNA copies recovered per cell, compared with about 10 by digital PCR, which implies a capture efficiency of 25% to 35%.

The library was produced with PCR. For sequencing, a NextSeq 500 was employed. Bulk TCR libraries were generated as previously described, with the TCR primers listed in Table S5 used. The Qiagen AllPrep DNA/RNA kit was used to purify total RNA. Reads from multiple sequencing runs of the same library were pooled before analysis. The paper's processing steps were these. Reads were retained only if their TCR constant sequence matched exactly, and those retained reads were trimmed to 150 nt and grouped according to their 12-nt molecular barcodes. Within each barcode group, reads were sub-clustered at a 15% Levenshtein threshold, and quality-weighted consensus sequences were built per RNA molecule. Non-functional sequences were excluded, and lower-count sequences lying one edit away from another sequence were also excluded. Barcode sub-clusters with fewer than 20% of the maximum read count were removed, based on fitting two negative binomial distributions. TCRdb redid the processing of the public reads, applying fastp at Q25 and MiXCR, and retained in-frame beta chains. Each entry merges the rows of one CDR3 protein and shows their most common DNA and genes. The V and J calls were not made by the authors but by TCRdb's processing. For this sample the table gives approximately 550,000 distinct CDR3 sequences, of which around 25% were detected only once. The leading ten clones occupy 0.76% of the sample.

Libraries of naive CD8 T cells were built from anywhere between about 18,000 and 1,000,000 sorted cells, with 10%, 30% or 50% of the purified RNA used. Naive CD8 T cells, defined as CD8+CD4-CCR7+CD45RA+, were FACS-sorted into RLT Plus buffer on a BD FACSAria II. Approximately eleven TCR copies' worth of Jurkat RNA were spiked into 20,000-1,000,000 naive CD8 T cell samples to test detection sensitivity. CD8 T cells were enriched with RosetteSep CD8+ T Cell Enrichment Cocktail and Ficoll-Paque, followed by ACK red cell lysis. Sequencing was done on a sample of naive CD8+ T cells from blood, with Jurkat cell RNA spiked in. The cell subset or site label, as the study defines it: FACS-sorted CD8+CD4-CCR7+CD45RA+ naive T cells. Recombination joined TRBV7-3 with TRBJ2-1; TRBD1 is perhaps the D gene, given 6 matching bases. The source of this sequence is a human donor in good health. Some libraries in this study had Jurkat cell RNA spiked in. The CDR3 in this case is CASSLGGPNEQFF. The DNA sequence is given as TGTGCCAGCAGCTTAGGGGGCCCCAATGAGCAGTTCTTC.